This T cell receptor beta chain is from a study of blood T cell repertoires in COVID-19. Using immunoSEQ multiplex PCR, the repertoire was profiled, and TCRdb retains in-frame clones only, with some absent. The sample has more than 150,000 clones; about 93% are singletons. This receptor was obtained from a man aged 25-45 years with COVID-19, enrolled during active disease. The sample consisted of peripheral blood.

CDR3 residues: CASSYSMDQPQHF. As DNA, the CDR3 is TGTGCCAGCAGTTACAGCATGGATCAGCCCCAGCATTTT. The J gene is TRBJ1-5, the V gene TRBV6-5; D gene uncertain. Germline CDR1 reads MNHEY; CDR2 reads SVGAGI. V was clipped by 2 bases and J by 5 bases, with 7 bases between them. The CDR3 is made up of 13 amino acids.